One sample yielded the 27 T cell receptor beta chains listed below, sequenced in a study of blood T cells in healthy people across ages. Using a J-beta primer mix together with a sample-barcoded 5' primer, a second PCR was run for roughly 6 to 11 cycles. From the 5' RACE reads, TCRdb called clonotypes with MiXCR, one entry per CDR3 protein. The table lists around 1,000,000 distinct CDR3 sequences, 20% to 25% of them singletons. Another study also made use of these data, one on T cells of mothers and their children.

The sequencing input was blood. Receptor source: a girl aged 2 to 9 in good health.

This sequence joins TRBV6-5 and TRBJ2-7; 7 bases agree with TRBD2. V trimming: 9 bases; J trimming: 8 bases; junction bases outside the gene matches: 7. CDR1 is MNHEY and CDR2 is SVGAGI in the germline V gene. CDR3 length: 11 amino acids. The CDR3 DNA reads TGTGCCAGTTGGGCCGGGGGGAAGCAGTACTTC. Encoded protein: CASWAGGKQYF.

This clonotype came up once. This sequence joins TRBV29-1 and TRBJ2-1; D possibly matches TRBD1 or TRBD2 (5 bases each). The V and J ends lost 8 bases and 0 bases respectively, with 17 bases between them. Germline CDR1 reads SQVTM; CDR2 reads ANQGSEA. CDR3 length equals 15 residues. The CDR3 sequence: CSTRGALSSYNEQFF. CDR3 nucleotide sequence: TGCAGCACCCGAGGGGCATTGAGCTCCTACAATGAGCAGTTCTTC.

V is TRBV21-1 and J is TRBJ2-5; the table's D call, TRBD2, has no DNA check behind it. TRBV21-1 is reported as a pseudogene. The CDR3 length is 16 residues. The DNA for the CDR3 is TGTGCCAGCAGCAAAGGATCTAGCGGGAGGGCGGAGACCCAGTACTTC. As protein: CASSKGSSGRAETQYF.

This clonotype was picked up a small number of times. The chain has TRBV5-1 and TRBJ2-5; D uncertain. Trimming removed 4 bases at V and 1 base at J, with 8 bases between. The CDR3 sequence is 13 residues long. From germline, CDR1 is SGHRS and CDR2 YFSETQ. The chain's CDR3 is CASSLPTQETQYF. In DNA, the CDR3 is TGCGCCAGCAGCCTACCTACCCAAGAGACCCAGTACTTC.

The rearrangement links TRBV7-2 to TRBJ2-5, with 10 bases that match TRBD2. The J segment lost 5 bases and the V segment lost 3 bases, leaving 12 bases of the junction unmatched. Germline assignment: CDR1 SGHTA and CDR2 FQGNSA. This CDR3 has 17 residues. CDR3 sequence reads: CASSLRSSGGGVETQYF. CDR3 DNA: TGTGCCAGCAGCTTGAGGTCTAGCGGGGGCGGGGTCGAGACCCAGTACTTC.

The rearrangement uses TRBV7-9 and TRBJ2-7; D is perhaps TRBD1 (8 bases). V was trimmed by 6 bases and J by 5 bases, leaving 14 bases between them. The length of the CDR3 is 13 residues. Germline V lookup: CDR1 SEHNR, CDR2 FQNEAQ (reference sequence). CDR3 protein: CASRDREGDEQYF. The CDR3 DNA sequence: TGTGCCAGCAGGGACAGGGAGGGAGACGAGCAGTACTTC.

V usage is TRBV29-1 and J usage is TRBJ2-7; D not certain. Germline-derived CDR1 and CDR2 are SQVTM and ANQGSEA. This CDR3 has 14 residues. Trimming stripped 7 bases from V and 3 bases from J, with 19 bases between. The CDR3 bases are TGCAGCGGCTTCGACCCGTACGTTAGCTACGAGCAGTACTTC. Translated, it gives CSGFDPYVSYEQYF.

This clonotype turned up a few times. The V call is TRBV15, the J call TRBJ1-2; D is uncertain. V shed 5 bases and J shed 8 bases, with 18 bases lying between them. Per the germline V gene, CDR1 is LNHNV and CDR2 is YYDKDF (reference sequence). This CDR3 region has 14 residues. Written as DNA, the CDR3 is TGTGCCACCAGCTCTCAGACGGGAACGGGCGGCTACACCTTC. This gives the protein CATSSQTGTGGYTF.

V gene TRBV10-3 combines with J gene TRBJ2-2; 7 bases agree with TRBD2. The length of the CDR3 is 15 residues. Germline assignment: CDR1 ENHRY and CDR2 SYGVKD. V lost 7 bases, J lost 2 bases, and 7 bases stayed unmatched. The CDR3 bases are TGTGCCATCAATGGGGCGGGGGATAACACCGGGGAGCTGTTTTTT. As protein: CAINGAGDNTGELFF.

The sample holds a few counts of this clonotype. The gene calls are TRBV5-1 and TRBJ2-2; D uncertain. This CDR3 is 14 amino acids long. The germline V gene encodes CDR1 SGHRS and CDR2 YFSETQ. Trimming shortened V by 9 bases and J by 3 bases, and 15 bases separated the two germline ends. The CDR3, as DNA: TGCGCCACCGCGCTCACGGCTGACACCGGGGAGCTGTTTTTT. Protein sequence: CATALTADTGELFF.

The chain combines TRBV7-9 with TRBJ2-1; TRBD1 is a possible D gene (6 bases). CDR1 is SEHNR and CDR2 is FQNEAQ in the germline V gene (reference sequence). The CDR3 consists of 17 residues. Trimming removed 3 bases at V and 2 bases at J, with 17 bases between. CDR3 sequence: CASSLENREGTYNEQFF. DNA for the CDR3: TGTGCCAGCAGCTTGGAAAACAGGGAAGGGACCTACAATGAGCAGTTCTTC.

The chain combines TRBV12-3 or TRBV12-4 with TRBJ2-5, with 10 bases identical to TRBD2. The CDR3 length is 15 residues. V was clipped by 6 bases and J by 5 bases; unmatched bases: 9. In nucleotides, the CDR3 is TGTGCCAGCAGAGCCCAGCGGGGGGGCGCGGAGACCCAGTACTTC. Its protein product is CASRAQRGGAETQYF.

This clonotype was picked up a small number of times. The J gene is TRBJ2-4, the V gene TRBV7-2, with 11 bases lining up with TRBD2. Germline lookup yields CDR1 SGHTA and CDR2 FQGNSA. The length of the CDR3 is 17 residues. After removal of 0 bases from V and 4 bases from J, the junction contained 5 bases not matched to a gene. The CDR3 protein is CASSLAQGTSGKNIQYF. CDR3 nucleotides: TGTGCCAGCAGCTTAGCGCAGGGGACTAGCGGAAAAAACATTCAGTACTTC.

V is TRBV18 and J is TRBJ2-3; tentative D call: TRBD2 (5 bases). Per germline, CDR1 KGHSH and CDR2 LQKENI. V was clipped by 2 bases and J by 6 bases, with 12 bases between them. This CDR3 is 14 amino acids long. The CDR3 DNA sequence: TGTGCCAGCTCACCATCTTCCGGGGTGGATACGCAGTATTTT. This gives the protein CASSPSSGVDTQYF.

The rearrangement joins TRBV28 to TRBJ2-7; unclear D gene. Trimming stripped 3 bases from V and 4 bases from J, with 10 bases between. Germline V lookup: CDR1 MDHEN, CDR2 SYDVKM. This CDR3 contains 13 residues. The CDR3 is CASSFPPMYEQYF. The DNA of the CDR3 is TGTGCCAGCAGTTTCCCCCCAATGTACGAGCAGTACTTC.

This clonotype was detected only once. The V call is TRBV14, the J call TRBJ2-5; 8 nucleotides align to TRBD2. The J call may not be correct, given that the DNA end is closer to TRBJ2-1. Germline CDR1 reads SGHDN; CDR2 reads FVKESK. The CDR3 loop spans 16 amino acids. The CDR3 DNA reads as TGTGCCAGCAGCCCTCAGGGAATAGCGGGGCACAATGAGCAGTTCTTC. Protein sequence: CASSPQGIAGHNEQFF.

This clonotype was seen more than once but under ten times. The chain couples TRBV4-1 to TRBJ2-4, with a possible D match to TRBD1 (6 bases). CDR3 length: 13 residues. V was cut by 3 bases and J by 8 bases, with 11 bases left in between. Germline assignment: CDR1 MGHRA and CDR2 YSYEKL. The CDR3 nucleotides are TGCGCCAGCAGCCACCCCAAGGGGGACATTCAGTACTTC. This translates into CASSHPKGDIQYF.

The V call is TRBV7-2, the J call TRBJ2-5; D unclear. Germline V lookup: CDR1 SGHTA, CDR2 FQGNSA. Trimming pared 4 bases from V and 4 bases from J, leaving 16 bases between. This CDR3 contains 15 residues. The CDR3 DNA reads TGTGCCAGCAGCTACGTTACGGATAGAAGAGAGACCCAGTACTTC. Translating gives CASSYVTDRRETQYF.

This chain uses TRBV3-1 with TRBJ2-2; tentative D call: TRBD2 (5 bases). Germline loops: CDR1 LGHDT, CDR2 YNNKEL (reference sequence). This CDR3 is built from 15 residues. V gave up 6 bases and J gave up 4 bases, with 15 bases separating them. In nucleotides, the CDR3 is TGTGCCAGCAGGCTCAGCGGTAGATTCACCGGGGAGCTGTTTTTT. Protein sequence: CASRLSGRFTGELFF.

The rearrangement links TRBV29-1 to TRBJ2-1, with 14 bases aligning to TRBD2. The CDR3 has 14 amino acids. V was clipped by 6 bases and J by 7 bases; unmatched bases: 5. In germline, CDR1 is SQVTM, CDR2 ANQGSEA. The CDR3 region is CSVIRTSGRNEQFF. The CDR3 DNA follows: TGCAGCGTCATCAGGACTAGCGGGAGGAATGAGCAGTTCTTC.

This clonotype was counted a few times. CDR3 protein: CAIGQPARETQYF. In nucleotides, the CDR3 is TGTGCCATTGGGCAGCCTGCCCGAGAGACCCAGTACTTC. This chain links TRBV7-9 with TRBJ2-5; no definite D call. CDR3 length equals 13 residues. Trimming removed 10 bases at V and 4 bases at J, with 16 bases between. Germline V gives CDR1 SEHNR, CDR2 FQNEAQ (reference sequence).

The rearrangement joins TRBV12-3 or TRBV12-4 to TRBJ2-7, with TRBD2 matching 12 bases. This CDR3 has 15 residues. Trimming cost V 5 bases and J 2 bases; bases outside gene matches: 4. The CDR3 DNA is TGTGCCAGCAGTCGCAGACTAGCGGGGGCCTACGAGCAGTACTTC. Encoded protein: CASSRRLAGAYEQYF.

The genes are TRBV28 and TRBJ2-5; D unresolved. With 7 bases removed from V and 5 bases from J, the gap between germline ends came to 14 bases. Germline loops: CDR1 MDHEN, CDR2 SYDVKM. The length of the CDR3 is 13 residues. CDR3 bases: TGTGCCAGCAATGGGATTCGTTGGGAGACCCAGTACTTC. As protein: CASNGIRWETQYF.

This clonotype was seen only a few times. This chain uses TRBV5-1 with TRBJ1-4; D is unclear. This CDR3 has 15 amino acids. V lost 0 bases to trimming and J lost 5 bases, with 11 bases between them. Germline loops: CDR1 SGHRS, CDR2 YFSETQ. The CDR3 DNA reads as TGCGCCAGCAGCTTGGATGGGTGGGTGAATGAAAAACTGTTTTTT. As protein: CASSLDGWVNEKLFF.

This clonotype was counted a single time. The chain combines TRBV20-1 with TRBJ1-2, with D hard to call. The CDR3 spans 12 residues. The germline gives CDR1 DFQATT, CDR2 SNEGSKA (reference sequence). The V end lost 0 bases, the J end lost 7 bases, and 9 bases lay between the germline ends. Here the CDR3 reads CSARDPRGGYTF. The DNA of the CDR3 is TGCAGTGCTAGAGATCCCAGAGGTGGCTACACCTTC.

This clonotype occurred a few times. The chain uses TRBV29-1 and TRBJ2-5; TRBD2 aligns across 7 bases. CDR3 size: 15 residues. CDR1 is SQVTM, CDR2 ANQGSEA, per germline. Germline trimming cut 5 bases from V and 3 bases from J; bases unmatched to any gene: 12. Here the CDR3 DNA reads TGCAGCGTTACCAACGAAGGGAGGGCCGAAGAGACCCAGTACTTC. It specifies CSVTNEGRAEETQYF.

This clonotype turned up a few times. CDR3 DNA sequence: TGTGCCGGGAGGGCTATCCACGAGCAGTACTTC. Protein sequence: CAGRAIHEQYF. The chain joins TRBV7-9 to TRBJ2-7; TRBD2 matches 7 bases. The CDR3 totals 11 residues. Per germline, CDR1 SEHNR and CDR2 FQNEAQ (reference sequence). V shed 11 bases, J shed 5 bases, and the junction held 6 bases outside the gene matches.